The 30 T cell receptor beta chains below all came from one sample that was sequenced in a study of cytomegalovirus exposure and HLA in healthy donors. Using immunoSEQ multiplex PCR, the repertoire was profiled, and TCRdb retains in-frame clones only, with some absent. The sample shows approximately 110,000 clones, approximately 94% of them seen only once. Sequenced material: PBMCs. The origin of the receptors is a woman under 30 in good health and CMV-seronegative.

The J gene is TRBJ1-4, the V gene TRBV28, with D tentatively TRBD1 (6 bases). Germline V gene lookup returns CDR1 MDHEN and CDR2 SYDVKM. The V gene lost 2 bases and the J gene lost 3 bases, with 7 bases spanning the gap. The CDR3 spans 14 residues. CDR3 bases: TGTGCCAGCAGTTTAACAGGGTCTAATGAAAAACTGTTTTTT. As protein: CASSLTGSNEKLFF.

This clone was found a few times. The chain uses TRBV6-1 and TRBJ2-3; weak D call: TRBD2 (7 bases). The V end was cut by 4 bases, the J end by 4 bases, with 18 bases between. The CDR3 has 16 residues. The germline V gene encodes CDR1 MNHNS and CDR2 SASEGT. Written as DNA, the CDR3 is TGTGCCAGCAGTGCGACCTCAGGGGAGGGTGCAGATACGCAGTATTTT. Protein: CASSATSGEGADTQYF.

J is TRBJ2-1 and V is TRBV5-4, with TRBD2 as a possible D gene (6 bases). Germline V gene sequence: CDR1 SGHNT, CDR2 YYREEE (reference sequence). The ends were cut back, 5 bases at V and 0 bases at J, with 15 bases in the middle. The CDR3 runs to 16 residues. The CDR3 here is CASSSRSGRSYNEQFF. The CDR3 DNA reads TGTGCCAGCAGTTCCCGGAGCGGGCGCTCCTACAATGAGCAGTTCTTC.

The chain couples TRBV11-2 to TRBJ2-2; D ambiguous. V lost 1 base and J lost 5, with 5 bases in between. Germline CDR1 is SGHAT and CDR2 is FQNNGV. The CDR3 covers 13 residues. Here the CDR3 reads CASSLGSTGELFF. CDR3 sequence (DNA): TGTGCCAGCAGCTTAGGTTCAACCGGGGAGCTGTTTTTT.

This sequence joins TRBV6-5 and TRBJ2-7; the match to TRBD1 covers 9 bases. Looked up from germline, CDR1 is MNHEY and CDR2 is SVGAGI. The CDR3 contains 15 residues. J was trimmed by 2 bases and V by 4 bases; bases with no gene match: 6. CDR3 nucleotide sequence: TGTGCCAGCAGTTTGGGGGACAGGGCCACCTACGAGCAGTACTTC. Amino acid sequence: CASSLGDRATYEQYF.

The chain has TRBV5-4 and TRBJ2-7, with D possibly TRBD2 on 5 matching bases. The V end was cut by 0 bases, the J end by 1 base, with 11 bases between. CDR3 size: 15 residues. CDR1 SGHNT and CDR2 YYREEE come from the germline V gene (reference sequence). The CDR3 region has the DNA TGTGCCAGCAGCTTGGACGTGGACTCTTCCTACGAGCAGTACTTC. It is translated as CASSLDVDSSYEQYF.

The V gene is TRBV7-9, the J gene TRBJ2-7, with a tentative D call TRBD2 (6 bases). The germline gives CDR1 SEHNR, CDR2 FQNEAQ (reference sequence). V was trimmed by 1 base and J by 1 base, leaving 14 bases between them. This CDR3 region has 16 residues. In DNA form, the CDR3 reads TGTGCCAGCAGCTTAGATTTACGGGGGATGTCCTACGAGCAGTACTTC. The encoded protein is CASSLDLRGMSYEQYF.

This clone showed up just a few times. This chain connects TRBV5-8 to TRBJ1-4, with D possibly being TRBD1 (5 bases). The V and J ends lost 1 base and 6 bases respectively, with 13 bases between them. Germline-derived CDR1 and CDR2 are SGHTS and YDEGEE. This CDR3 is built from 15 residues. The CDR3 spells CASSLSAGPDEKLFF. Here the CDR3 DNA reads TGTGCCAGCAGCTTGTCTGCAGGGCCGGATGAAAAACTGTTTTTT.

The rearrangement joins TRBV4-1 to TRBJ2-3; 9 bases line up with TRBD1. Germline CDR1 MGHRA, CDR2 YSYEKL. Trimming cost V 3 bases and J 4 bases; bases outside gene matches: 8. This CDR3 contains 16 residues. CDR3 loop: CASSHVRDRAPDTQYF. CDR3 bases: TGCGCCAGCAGCCACGTCCGGGACAGGGCCCCAGATACGCAGTATTTT.

V usage is TRBV5-6 and J usage is TRBJ2-7, with unresolved D. Germline values: CDR1 SGHDT, CDR2 YYEEEE. V shed 3 bases and J shed 5 bases, with 12 bases lying between them. This CDR3 is built from 13 residues. The chain's CDR3 is CASSSSLQDEQYF. CDR3 nucleotide sequence: TGTGCCAGCAGCTCTTCCCTGCAGGACGAGCAGTACTTC.

V usage is TRBV10-3 and J usage is TRBJ2-2; no clear D. The V gene's germline CDR1 is ENHRY and CDR2 SYGVKD. V lost 2 bases to trimming and J lost 2 bases, with 9 bases between them. There are 15 residues in the CDR3. This chain's CDR3 is CAISETPTNTGELFF. In DNA, the CDR3 is TGTGCCATCAGTGAGACCCCGACTAACACCGGGGAGCTGTTTTTT.

V gene TRBV19 combines with J gene TRBJ2-7, with TRBD2 matching 7 bases. The CDR3 loop spans 14 amino acids. Germline V gives CDR1 LNHDA, CDR2 SQIVND (reference sequence). V gave up 5 bases and J gave up 3 bases; unmatched junction bases: 7. CDR3 nucleotides: TGTGCCAGTAGTGCGGCTAGCGGATACTACGAGCAGTACTTC. Its translation: CASSAASGYYEQYF.

The chain is built from TRBV5-4 and TRBJ2-3; 8 nucleotides agree with TRBD2. Trimming removed 2 bases from V and 3 bases from J; junction bases left unmatched: 11. The CDR3 spans 17 residues. Germline V lookup: CDR1 SGHNT, CDR2 YYREEE (reference sequence). DNA for the CDR3: TGTGCCAGCAGCTTCCGGGGGGGGACAAGGGTAACAGATACGCAGTATTTT. This sequence encodes CASSFRGGTRVTDTQYF.

The genes are TRBV19 and TRBJ2-7; weak D call: TRBD2 (5 bases). The CDR3 has 15 residues. Trimming stripped 5 bases from V and 3 bases from J, with 17 bases between. The germline gives CDR1 LNHDA, CDR2 SQIVND (reference sequence). CDR3 sequence (DNA): TGTGCCAGTAGTGCCCGGGCCGGAGGAAACTACGAGCAGTACTTC. This sequence encodes CASSARAGGNYEQYF.

This chain links TRBV28 with TRBJ2-5, with 7 nucleotides matching TRBD2. The germline gives CDR1 MDHEN, CDR2 SYDVKM. The V segment lost 3 bases and the J segment 5 bases; nucleotides outside the gene matches: 6. The CDR3 extends over 14 amino acids. The chain's CDR3 is CASSFAGVGETQYF. In nucleotides, the CDR3 is TGTGCCAGCAGTTTTGCGGGAGTTGGGGAGACCCAGTACTTC.

V is TRBV19 and J is TRBJ2-1, with 11 positions matching TRBD2. The CDR3 is made up of 15 amino acids. CDR1 and CDR2 from the germline V gene are LNHDA and SQIVND (reference sequence). With V trimmed by 7 bases and J by 7 bases, 9 bases remained unmatched. Here the CDR3 DNA reads TGTGCCAGTACCCCACTAGCGGGGGTCAATAATGAGCAGTTCTTC. Translating it yields CASTPLAGVNNEQFF.

The chain couples TRBV7-9 to TRBJ1-2; 7 nucleotides agree with TRBD1. The V segment lost 5 bases and the J segment 0 bases; nucleotides outside the gene matches: 9. The germline V gene has CDR1 SEHNR and CDR2 FQNEAQ (reference sequence). The CDR3 has 16 amino acids. The CDR3 DNA sequence: TGTGCCAGCAGCATATATCAGGGGGACTCTAACTATGGCTACACCTTC. Encoded protein: CASSIYQGDSNYGYTF.

The chain is built from TRBV5-4 and TRBJ2-7; 7 bases agree with TRBD2. This CDR3 is built from 17 residues. Germline V gives CDR1 SGHNT, CDR2 YYREEE (reference sequence). V gave up 4 bases and J gave up 6 bases; unmatched junction bases: 19. CDR3 DNA: TGTGCCAGCAGCCCTTCCGGTTCGGGGGGAGTGTTCCTCGAGCAGTACTTC. Translating gives CASSPSGSGGVFLEQYF. The whole variable domain, remainder taken from reference TRBV5-4 and TRBJ2-7, is ETGVTQSPTHLIKTRGQQVTLRCSSQSGHNTVSWYQQALGQGPQFIFQYYREEENGRGNFPPRFSGLQFPNYSSELNVNALELDDSALYLCASSPSGSGGVFLEQYFGPGTRLTVT.

This clone was counted once. This chain uses TRBV9 with TRBJ1-2, with D unresolved. V was cut by 3 bases and J by 0 bases, with 12 bases left in between. The CDR3 length is 15 residues. The germline gives CDR1 SGDLS, CDR2 YYNGEE. This CDR3 reads CASSGSLGANYGYTF. The CDR3, as DNA: TGTGCCAGCAGCGGTTCCTTAGGAGCTAACTATGGCTACACCTTC.

This sequence joins TRBV19 and TRBJ1-5; D possibly corresponds to TRBD1 (5 bases). This CDR3 region has 14 residues. The ends were cut back, 3 bases at V and 3 bases at J, with 9 bases in the middle. CDR1 and CDR2 from the germline V gene are LNHDA and SQIVND (reference sequence). CDR3 coding DNA: TGTGCCAGTAGTATTCGGGGGGACAATCAGCCCCAGCATTTT. Translation gives CASSIRGDNQPQHF.

The chain uses TRBV9 and TRBJ1-1; 9 nucleotides align to TRBD1. CDR3 length: 19 amino acids. Germline V gene data show CDR1 as SGDLS and CDR2 as YYNGEE. J was trimmed by 1 base and V by 0 bases; bases with no gene match: 13. This CDR3 reads CASSVVRGLGTGKNTEAFF. CDR3 nucleotide sequence: TGTGCCAGCAGCGTAGTTCGTGGGTTGGGGACAGGGAAGAACACTGAAGCTTTCTTT.

The count of this clone is one. V is TRBV10-2 and J is TRBJ2-5; 12 bases agree with TRBD2. Trimming at V came to 4 bases and at J to 5 bases, leaving 2 bases not matched to a gene. CDR1 is WSHSY and CDR2 is SAAADI in the germline V gene. The CDR3 consists of 14 residues. CDR3 protein: CASSGLAGVETQYF. The CDR3 DNA reads as TGCGCCAGCAGTGGACTAGCGGGGGTTGAGACCCAGTACTTC.

The chain uses TRBV7-2 and TRBJ2-2, with a possible D match to TRBD2 (7 bases). The CDR3 is 14 residues long. V lost 3 bases to trimming and J lost 7 bases, with 12 bases between them. Germline assignment: CDR1 SGHTA and CDR2 FQGNSA. The CDR3 region is CASSFGGLGGELFF. The CDR3 region has the DNA TGTGCCAGCAGCTTCGGGGGGCTGGGCGGGGAGCTGTTTTTT.

This chain uses TRBV11-2 with TRBJ2-7, with D perhaps matching TRBD2 (5 bases). The CDR3 is made up of 18 amino acids. Trimming left V 2 bases short and J 2 bases short, with 22 bases between. CDR1 is SGHAT, CDR2 FQNNGV, per germline. The CDR3, as DNA: TGTGCCAGCAGCTTATCTCGAGCCTATAGACGGGATGCCTACGAGCAGTACTTC. As protein: CASSLSRAYRRDAYEQYF.

The chain combines TRBV5-1 with TRBJ1-2; D perhaps matches TRBD1 (5 bases). The CDR3 is 15 amino acids. The germline gives CDR1 SGHRS, CDR2 YFSETQ. With 0 bases removed from V and 3 bases from J, the gap between germline ends came to 12 bases. The CDR3 reads CASSLEQGGYYGYTF. CDR3 DNA sequence: TGCGCCAGCAGCTTGGAGCAGGGAGGTTACTATGGCTACACCTTC.

CDR3 sequence: CASSVEPRGGQNEQFF. The CDR3 bases are TGTGCCAGCAGCGTAGAACCCCGGGGGGGACAGAATGAGCAGTTCTTC. This rearrangement joins TRBV9 to TRBJ2-1; a weak D match, TRBD2 (8 bases). This CDR3 is built from 16 residues. The germline V gene encodes CDR1 SGDLS and CDR2 YYNGEE. Between the trimmed V and J ends, which lost 0 bases and 7 bases, there was a span of 17 bases.

In regard to this clone: Mismatch with germline at one junction end may stem from a read error. V usage is TRBV2 and J usage is TRBJ2-6, with 7 positions matching TRBD1. This CDR3 contains 16 residues. The germline V gene has CDR1 SNHLY and CDR2 FYNNEI. The CDR3 loop is CASSEGQASGANVLTF. The DNA of the CDR3 is TGTGCCAGCAGCGAAGGACAGGCCTCTGGGGCCAACGTCCTGACTTTC.

This sequence joins TRBV28 and TRBJ1-2; D is perhaps TRBD1 (5 bases). The V end was cut by 6 bases, the J end by 8 bases, with 25 bases between. This CDR3 is 16 amino acids long. Germline CDR1 reads MDHEN; CDR2 reads SYDVKM. CDR3 in amino acids: CASSPTPGTEGRGYTF. CDR3 DNA sequence: TGTGCCAGCAGCCCGACGCCTGGGACGGAGGGTCGGGGCTACACCTTC.

The V call is TRBV10-1, the J call TRBJ1-5, with 7 bases identical to TRBD1. Germline V lookup: CDR1 WNHNN, CDR2 SYGVQD (reference sequence). Germline trimming cut 1 base from V and 9 bases from J; bases unmatched to any gene: 6. The CDR3 spans 14 residues. The DNA for the CDR3 is TGCGCCAGCAGTGAGTGGGGACAGCAAACGCCCCAGCATTTT. Its translation is CASSEWGQQTPQHF.

CDR3 loop: CASSSPSSYNEQFF. The CDR3 bases are TGCGCCAGCAGTTCACCCAGCTCCTACAATGAGCAGTTCTTC. V is TRBV4-1 and J is TRBJ2-1, with D unclear. The germline CDR1 and CDR2 sequences are MGHRA and YSYEKL. Trimming took off 6 bases at V and 0 bases at J, with 9 bases between the two ends. The CDR3 has 14 residues.